Listed here are 18 T cell receptor beta chains from one sample, sequenced in a study of Graves' ophthalmopathy and Graves' hyperthyroidism. Amplifying from RNA transcripts, the study obtained TCR beta CDR3 regions. HTBI primers were employed in first-round RT-PCR, then a second-round multiplex PCR followed. Each CDR3 protein gets one entry after TCRdb re-called the multiplex PCR reads with MiXCR. Found here are some 400,000 distinct CDR3 sequences, 15% to 20% of them singletons; the top ten hold about 1.6%. The sample was peripheral blood. The source of these receptors is a woman between 18 and 29 years old with Graves' ophthalmopathy.

This clonotype was counted at least ten times. The chain carries TRBV5-1 and TRBJ1-1, with D unresolved. The CDR3 contains 14 residues. Germline V lookup: CDR1 SGHRS, CDR2 YFSETQ. V was clipped by 2 bases and J by 0 bases, with 8 bases between them. In DNA form, the CDR3 reads TGCGCCAGCAGCTTAGTCGCCGTGAACACTGAAGCTTTCTTT. It encodes CASSLVAVNTEAFF.

This clonotype was recorded many times. V and J are TRBV24-1 and TRBJ2-5; 7 nucleotides match TRBD1. CDR1 and CDR2 from the germline V gene are KGHDR and SFDVKD. The CDR3 covers 16 residues. J lost 5 bases, V lost 1 base, and 9 bases had no gene match. Here the CDR3 DNA reads TGTGCCACCAGTGATTTAAGGGGGCGTGATGGTGAGACCCAGTACTTC. Its protein is CATSDLRGRDGETQYF.

This clonotype was observed many times. This chain connects TRBV18 to TRBJ2-5, with D maybe TRBD2 (6 bases). From germline, CDR1 is KGHSH and CDR2 LQKENI. The V end lost 6 bases, the J end lost 2 bases, and 13 bases lay between the germline ends. The CDR3 sequence is 14 residues long. CDR3 sequence (DNA): TGTGCCAGCTCTATAACCGGGACTCAAGAGACCCAGTACTTC. It is translated as CASSITGTQETQYF. Full variable domain (remainder filled in from reference TRBV18 and TRBJ2-5): NAGVMQNPRHLVRRRGQEARLRCSPMKGHSHVYWYRQLPEEGLKFMVYLQKENIIDESGMPKERFSAEFPKEGPSILRIQQVVRGDSAAYFCASSITGTQETQYFGPGTRLLVL.

There are many counts of this clonotype. The chain is built from TRBV6-2 or TRBV6-3 and TRBJ2-7; D gene uncertain. V was cut by 1 base and J by 0 bases, with 13 bases left in between. The CDR3 runs 16 residues. Germline V CDR1 and CDR2: MNHEY, SVGEGT. CDR3 in amino acids: CASSYLRRALSYEQYF. CDR3 in DNA: TGTGCCAGCAGTTACTTAAGAAGGGCGCTCTCCTACGAGCAGTACTTC.

This clonotype was picked up many times. The chain carries TRBV20-1 and TRBJ2-7, with 8 bases identical to TRBD2. Trimming cost V 6 bases and J 2 bases; bases outside gene matches: 12. This CDR3 region has 15 residues. Germline V CDR1 and CDR2: DFQATT, SNEGSKA (reference sequence). The CDR3 nucleotides are TGCAGTGCCGATGAGCGGGGGCCAACGACCTACGAGCAGTACTTC. Its translation: CSADERGPTTYEQYF.

The chain joins TRBV20-1 to TRBJ2-7, with D possibly TRBD1 on 5 matching bases. The CDR3 contains 15 residues. Trimming pared 5 bases from V and 5 bases from J, leaving 22 bases between. Germline V gives CDR1 DFQATT, CDR2 SNEGSKA (reference sequence). The CDR3 loop is CSAGNPQGAKHEQYF. CDR3 sequence (DNA): TGCAGTGCTGGAAACCCACAAGGGGCAAAACACGAGCAGTACTTC.

The sample holds many counts of this clonotype. The chain combines TRBV27 with TRBJ2-2; 8 bases match TRBD1. Looked up from germline, CDR1 is MNHEY and CDR2 is SMNVEV (reference sequence). V gave up 6 bases and J gave up 2 bases; unmatched junction bases: 5. CDR3 length: 15 amino acids. The CDR3 DNA is TGTGCCAGCAGCATCAGGGGGCCTAACACCGGGGAGCTGTTTTTT. The encoded protein is CASSIRGPNTGELFF.

This clonotype came up many times. This chain connects TRBV6-4 to TRBJ2-7; TRBD2 matches at 15 bases. Germline CDR1 and CDR2: MRHNA and SNTAGT. CDR3 length: 18 residues. V gave up 6 bases and J gave up 0 bases; unmatched junction bases: 9. CDR3 sequence (DNA): TGTGCCAGCAGACGAACGGGACTAGCGGGAGGAACCTCCTACGAGCAGTACTTC. Its protein is CASRRTGLAGGTSYEQYF.

This clonotype was observed at least ten times. This chain uses TRBV6-2 or TRBV6-3 with TRBJ1-2; 9 bases agree with TRBD1. J was trimmed by 1 base and V by 7 bases; bases with no gene match: 7. Looked up from germline, CDR1 is MNHEY and CDR2 is SVGEGT. This CDR3 comprises 15 residues. The CDR3 loop reads CASNPGTGNNYGYTF. CDR3 DNA sequence: TGTGCCAGCAACCCCGGGACAGGGAATAACTATGGCTACACCTTC.

The chain joins TRBV6-1 to TRBJ1-2; no clear D gene. V was cut by 6 bases and J by 8 bases, with 13 bases left in between. CDR3 length: 12 residues. Germline assignment: CDR1 MNHNS and CDR2 SASEGT. The CDR3 DNA sequence: TGTGCCAGCAGGGAGGAGGTGGAGGGCTACACCTTC. Translation gives CASREEVEGYTF.

This clonotype was observed at least ten times. The genes are TRBV4-1 and TRBJ1-2; 7 bases agree with TRBD1. CDR1 and CDR2 from the germline V gene are MGHRA and YSYEKL. The CDR3 loop spans 17 amino acids. Germline trimming cut 1 base from V and 4 bases from J; bases unmatched to any gene: 12. CDR3: CASSQGFKDRAAYGYTF. The CDR3 DNA reads as TGCGCCAGCAGCCAAGGATTCAAAGACAGGGCGGCCTATGGCTACACCTTC.

Many counts were recorded for this clonotype. The chain recombines TRBV2 with TRBJ2-5, with a weak D call TRBD1 (6 bases). CDR3 size: 14 residues. The V gene's germline CDR1 is SNHLY and CDR2 FYNNEI. The V and J ends lost 7 bases and 5 bases respectively, with 17 bases between them. In nucleotides, the CDR3 is TGTGCCAGCAAAGGACAGAGGTTGGGGGAGACCCAGTACTTC. Protein product: CASKGQRLGETQYF.

This clonotype was counted many times. The rearrangement joins TRBV25-1 to TRBJ2-7; 7 nucleotides align to TRBD1. From germline, CDR1 is MGHDK and CDR2 SYGVNS. V shed 6 bases, J shed 4 bases, and the junction held 15 bases outside the gene matches. The CDR3 contains 16 residues. CDR3 residues: CASSGLGGPKDYEQYF. DNA of the CDR3: TGTGCCAGCAGCGGTTTAGGGGGCCCCAAGGATTACGAGCAGTACTTC.

This clonotype was recorded many times. The CDR3 protein is CASRTGQDTDTQYF. The CDR3 coding sequence is TGTGCCAGCAGAACCGGACAGGACACAGATACGCAGTATTTT. The J gene is TRBJ2-3, the V gene TRBV6-2 or TRBV6-3, with 7 bases matching TRBD1. J gave up 2 bases and V 6 bases, and 5 bases lay outside the gene matches. The CDR3 covers 14 residues. Germline V lookup: CDR1 MNHEY, CDR2 SVGEGT.

This clonotype was recorded at least ten times. The rearrangement joins TRBV6-1 to TRBJ1-5; D is possibly TRBD1 (6 bases). CDR1 and CDR2 (germline): MNHNS, SASEGT. Trimming stripped 5 bases from V and 5 bases from J, with 13 bases between. This CDR3 is built from 14 residues. The CDR3 region is CASSRRGQHQPQHF. The CDR3 DNA follows: TGTGCCAGCAGTCGCCGGGGACAACATCAGCCCCAGCATTTT.

This chain links TRBV27 with TRBJ1-5; no reliable D call. Per the germline V gene, CDR1 is MNHEY and CDR2 is SMNVEV (reference sequence). V gave up 4 bases and J gave up 7 bases, with 11 bases separating them. The CDR3 runs 13 residues. The CDR3 DNA reads TGTGCCAGCAGTTCCGGCCCCGACCAGCCCCAGCATTTT. Its protein is CASSSGPDQPQHF.

This chain joins TRBV19 and TRBJ1-1; D remains ambiguous. The CDR3 is 15 residues long. Germline V gene sequence: CDR1 LNHDA, CDR2 SQIVND (reference sequence). The V and J ends lost 7 bases and 0 bases respectively, with 15 bases between them. The CDR3 protein is CASTPVGIVNTEAFF. DNA of the CDR3: TGTGCCAGTACCCCGGTCGGCATTGTGAACACTGAAGCTTTCTTT.

A note on this clonotype: This may be a read error: a much more frequent sequence differs by one nucleotide. V and J are TRBV29-1 and TRBJ2-7; D not resolved. The V gene lost 2 bases and the J gene lost 3 bases, with 5 bases spanning the gap. CDR3 length: 11 residues. Germline CDR1 reads SQVTM; CDR2 reads ANQGSEA. The CDR3 sequence is CSVENSYEQYF. Written as DNA, the CDR3 is TGCAGCGTTGAAAACAGCTACGAGCAGTACTTC.